These 9 T cell receptor beta chains were sequenced from one sample in a study of OX40 agonist ivuxolimab in advanced cancers. The repertoire was sequenced with immunoSEQ multiplex PCR; TCRdb's copy has only in-frame clones and lacks some. The data show approximately 9,300 clones, 80% to 90% seen once. Sample: CD4+ or CD8+ T cells sorted from blood, taken in a trial of the OX40 agonist ivuxolimab. The receptors come from an adult with an advanced solid tumor such as melanoma, head and neck, liver or kidney cancer.

This clone was counted only a few times. The rearrangement joins TRBV28 to TRBJ1-4; TRBD1 might be the D (5 bases). This CDR3 is built from 14 residues. The V gene's germline CDR1 is MDHEN and CDR2 SYDVKM. The V end lost 5 bases, the J end lost 7 bases, and 14 bases lay between the germline ends. In DNA form, the CDR3 reads TGTGCCAGCAGTGAAAGGGGCAGCCTTGAAAAACTGTTTTTT. Its protein product is CASSERGSLEKLFF.

The rearrangement uses TRBV2 and TRBJ2-7; D uncertain. Trimming removed 2 bases from V and 1 base from J, with 9 bases in between. The CDR3 extends over 14 amino acids. Germline V gives CDR1 SNHLY, CDR2 FYNNEI. In DNA, the CDR3 is TGTGCCAGCAGTGAATGGGTGTCTTCCTACGAGCAGTACTTC. It codes for CASSEWVSSYEQYF.

The J gene is TRBJ2-6, the V gene TRBV5-1; tentative D call: TRBD1 (6 bases). The CDR3 length is 16 residues. Trimming took 0 bases from V and 4 from J, leaving 11 bases between them. CDR1 and CDR2 from the germline V gene are SGHRS and YFSETQ. CDR3 coding DNA: TGCGCCAGCAGCTTGGCCTCAGGGGACGGGGCCAACGTCCTGACTTTC. This sequence encodes CASSLASGDGANVLTF.

J is TRBJ2-7 and V is TRBV30; tentative D call: TRBD1 (6 bases). V lost 5 bases to trimming and J lost 2 bases, with 16 bases between them. The germline CDR1 and CDR2 sequences are GTSNPN and SVGIG (reference sequence). The CDR3 covers 14 residues. The CDR3 DNA follows: TGTGCCTGGGGGGCGGACAGTAGACCCTACGAGCAGTACTTC. This encodes CAWGADSRPYEQYF.

This sequence joins TRBV5-1 and TRBJ1-1; D call uncertain. CDR1 SGHRS and CDR2 YFSETQ come from the germline V gene. This CDR3 contains 13 residues. V was shortened by 6 bases and J by 7 bases, with 16 bases between the two germline ends. CDR3 sequence: CASKLFLTGEAFF. The CDR3 region has the DNA TGCGCCAGCAAACTATTCCTGACGGGTGAAGCTTTCTTT. Full variable domain (rest looked up from reference TRBV5-1 and TRBJ1-1): KAGVTQTPRYLIKTRGQQVTLSCSPISGHRSVSWYQQTPGQGLQFLFEYFSETQRNKGNFPGRFSGRQFSNSRSEMNVSTLELGDSALYLCASKLFLTGEAFFGQGTRLTVV.

The genes are TRBV7-9 and TRBJ2-3, with D perhaps assigned TRBD1 or TRBD2 (6 bases each). V lost 1 base, J lost 1 base, and 15 bases lay in between. The CDR3 contains 17 residues. Per the germline V gene, CDR1 is SEHNR and CDR2 is FQNEAQ (reference sequence). The CDR3 loop is CASSLGGAWDRTDTQYF. The CDR3 DNA reads as TGTGCCAGCAGCTTAGGGGGGGCGTGGGATCGCACAGATACGCAGTATTTT.

This clone was seen only a few times. V is TRBV19 and J is TRBJ1-1; D gene unclear. The V gene lost 8 bases and the J gene lost 4 bases, with 14 bases spanning the gap. The CDR3 length is 13 residues. Per germline, CDR1 LNHDA and CDR2 SQIVND (reference sequence). In DNA form, the CDR3 reads TGTGCCAGTCTACCTGTGGGGAGCACTGAAGCTTTCTTT. Amino acid sequence: CASLPVGSTEAFF.

The gene calls are TRBV7-9 and TRBJ2-1, with TRBD1 matching 11 bases. Germline V lookup: CDR1 SEHNR, CDR2 FQNEAQ (reference sequence). This CDR3 is 15 amino acids long. The V segment lost 5 bases and the J segment 9 bases; nucleotides outside the gene matches: 9. The CDR3: CASSPRTGGGFEQFF. The CDR3 region has the DNA TGTGCCAGCAGCCCAAGGACAGGGGGCGGTTTTGAGCAGTTCTTC. Combining the CDR3 with reference TRBV7-9 and TRBJ2-1 gives the whole variable domain DTGVSQNPRHKITKRGQNVTFRCDPISEHNRLYWYRQTLGQGPEFLTYFQNEAQLEKSRLLSDRFSAERPKGSFSTLEIQRTEQGDSAMYLCASSPRTGGGFEQFFGPGTRLTVL.

This chain links TRBV2 with TRBJ2-1; D is uncertain. The V and J ends lost 8 bases and 0 bases respectively, with 11 bases between them. The CDR3 runs to 14 residues. Germline V CDR1 and CDR2: SNHLY, FYNNEI. The CDR3 loop reads CASEDESSYNEQFF. DNA for the CDR3: TGTGCCAGCGAGGACGAGAGCTCCTACAATGAGCAGTTCTTC. Full variable domain (missing parts from reference TRBV2 and TRBJ2-1): EPEVTQTPSHQVTQMGQEVILRCVPISNHLYFYWYRQILGQKVEFLVSFYNNEISEKSEIFDDQFSVERPDGSNFTLKIRSTKLEDSAMYFCASEDESSYNEQFFGPGTRLTVL.